Listed below are T cell receptor beta chains from one sample, sequenced in a study of response to subunit inactivated influenza vaccine. A single record per CDR3 protein comes from TCRdb applying MiXCR to the RT-PCR reads. The table includes a few hundred thousand distinct CDR3 sequences, 9% to 15% detected once. The sample consisted of non-naive T cells sorted from PBMCs, taken 14 to 15 days before vaccination. The source of these receptors is a man over 45 who received an inactivated influenza vaccine. The CDR3 runs from the conserved cysteine through the conserved F or W. Each record gives: J gene, clone size, V gene, D gene, CDR3 DNA, CDR3 protein. The D gene is left open where the match is weak. Clone size is stated in some rows and not others, as once, few, many or a class when expanded.

J: TRBJ2-2
size: -
V: TRBV18
D: TRBD2
DNA: TGTGCCAGCTCACCATTGCCCGCTAGCGGGAACACCGGGGAGCTGTTTTTT
CDR3: CASSPLPASGNTGELFF

J: TRBJ1-1
size: few
V: TRBV11-2
D: TRBD1
DNA: TGTGCCAGCAGCTTAGGGCACAGGGGGGGCACTGAAGCTTTCTTT
CDR3: CASSLGHRGGTEAFF

J: TRBJ2-2
size: -
V: TRBV6-6
D: -
DNA: TGTGCCAGCAGACCGGGACCAACGAACACCGGGGAGCTGTTTTTT
CDR3: CASRPGPTNTGELFF

J: TRBJ2-7
size: -
V: TRBV11-2
D: TRBD2
DNA: TGTGCCAGCAGCTTCAACACAGCGGGAGGAAAGTACGAGCAGTACTTC
CDR3: CASSFNTAGGKYEQYF

J: TRBJ2-7
size: -
V: TRBV28
D: -
DNA: TGTGCCAGCAGACGAGCCTACGAGCAGTACTTC
CDR3: CASRRAYEQYF

J: TRBJ2-7
size: -
V: TRBV4-3
D: -
DNA: TGCGCCAGCAGCCAAGATCTACGGCGATCGATCTACGAGCAGTACTTC
CDR3: CASSQDLRRSIYEQYF

J: TRBJ1-1
size: few
V: TRBV20-1
D: -
DNA: TGCAACCCAGGAGGGGGTGAAGCTTTCTTT
CDR3: CNPGGGEAFF

J: TRBJ1-1
size: -
V: TRBV5-5
D: TRBD1
DNA: TGTGCCAGCAGCTTCACAGGGGGCGCGGTCGAAGCTTTCTTT
CDR3: CASSFTGGAVEAFF

J: TRBJ2-7
size: many
V: TRBV5-1
D: -
DNA: TGCGCCAGCAGCCCTTTCGGGCAGAACTACGAGCAGTACTTC
CDR3: CASSPFGQNYEQYF

J: TRBJ2-2
size: few
V: TRBV5-1
D: -
DNA: TGCGCCAGCAGCTTGGGGTCTGTGAACACCGGGGAGCTGTTTTTT
CDR3: CASSLGSVNTGELFF

J: TRBJ2-6
size: many
V: TRBV7-2
D: -
DNA: TGTGCCAGCAGCTTAACAGGGAACGCCAACGTCCTGACTTTC
CDR3: CASSLTGNANVLTF

J: TRBJ1-1
size: many
V: TRBV7-2
D: -
DNA: TGTGCCAGCAGCTTAGAGCAGGGATTGGCGACTGAAGCTTTCTTT
CDR3: CASSLEQGLATEAFF

J: TRBJ2-2
size: few
V: TRBV3-1
D: -
DNA: TGTGCCAGCAGCCAAGATCCAGGCGTTACCGGGGAGCTGTTTTTT
CDR3: CASSQDPGVTGELFF

J: TRBJ2-2
size: many
V: TRBV4-2
D: -
DNA: TGTGCCAGCAGCCAAGACGTTCAAGGGGACGGGGAGCTGTTTTTT
CDR3: CASSQDVQGDGELFF

J: TRBJ1-2
size: -
V: TRBV11-2
D: -
DNA: TGTGCCAGCAGCTCCCCCAACTATGGCTACACCTTC
CDR3: CASSSPNYGYTF

J: TRBJ2-5
size: -
V: TRBV20-1
D: -
DNA: TGCAGTGCTAGGGTTACAGGTGCCACAGAGACCCAGTACTTC
CDR3: CSARVTGATETQYF

J: TRBJ1-4
size: -
V: TRBV6-1
D: -
DNA: TGTGCCAGCAGTCCCCGCGCGGGGCGCATAAGCTCTAATGAAAAACTGTTTTTT
CDR3: CASSPRAGRISSNEKLFF

J: TRBJ2-3
size: few
V: TRBV20-1
D: -
DNA: TGCAGTGCTATAAGGGCGGAACCTAGCACAGATACGCAGTATTTT
CDR3: CSAIRAEPSTDTQYF